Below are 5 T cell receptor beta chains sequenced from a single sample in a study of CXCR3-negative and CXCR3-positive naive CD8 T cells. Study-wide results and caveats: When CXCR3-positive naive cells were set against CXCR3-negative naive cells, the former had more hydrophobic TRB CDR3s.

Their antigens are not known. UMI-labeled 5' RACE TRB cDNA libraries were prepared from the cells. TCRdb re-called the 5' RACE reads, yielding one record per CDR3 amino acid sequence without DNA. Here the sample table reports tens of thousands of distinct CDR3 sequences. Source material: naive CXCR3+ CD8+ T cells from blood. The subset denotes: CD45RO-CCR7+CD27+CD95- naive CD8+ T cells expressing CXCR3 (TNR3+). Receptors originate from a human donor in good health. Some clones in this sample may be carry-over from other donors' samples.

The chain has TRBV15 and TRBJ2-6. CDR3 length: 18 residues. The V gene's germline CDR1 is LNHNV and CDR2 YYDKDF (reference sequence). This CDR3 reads CATSREAEALSGANVLTF.

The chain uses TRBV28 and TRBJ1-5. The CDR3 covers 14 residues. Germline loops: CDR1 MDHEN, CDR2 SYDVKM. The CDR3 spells CASMTRGFNQPQHF. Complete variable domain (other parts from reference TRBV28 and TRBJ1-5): DVKVTQSSRYLVKRTGEKVFLECVQDMDHENMFWYRQDPGLGLRLIYFSYDVKMKEKGDIPEGYSVSREKKERFSLILESASTNQTSMYLCASMTRGFNQPQHFGDGTRLSIL.

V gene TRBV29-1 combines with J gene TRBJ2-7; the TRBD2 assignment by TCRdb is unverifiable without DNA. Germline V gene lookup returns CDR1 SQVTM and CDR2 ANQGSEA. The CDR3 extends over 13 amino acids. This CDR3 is CSVVEGNSYEQYF.

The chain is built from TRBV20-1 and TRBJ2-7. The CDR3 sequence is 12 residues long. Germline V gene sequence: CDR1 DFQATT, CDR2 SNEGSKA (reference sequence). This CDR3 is CSARDDSYEQYF.

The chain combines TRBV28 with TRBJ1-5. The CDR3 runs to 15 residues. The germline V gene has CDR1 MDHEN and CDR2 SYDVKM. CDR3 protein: CASSFGTSSNQPQHF.